These 24 T cell receptor beta chains originate from one sample sequenced in a study of T cell responses to AZD1222 COVID-19 vaccine. The assay was immunoSEQ multiplex PCR, and TCRdb's table has in-frame clones only and misses some. The data show about 140,000 clones, approximately 90% seen once. Here the sequenced sample was peripheral blood, taken 28 days after the second AZD1222 dose. All receptors come from an adult who received the AZD1222 COVID-19 vaccine.

The chain employs TRBV14 and TRBJ2-5; 9 bases line up with TRBD2. Losses at the gene ends were 1 base for V and 5 bases for J; bases not matched to a gene: 11. This CDR3 is built from 17 residues. Germline V CDR1 and CDR2: SGHDN, FVKESK. The CDR3 DNA follows: TGTGCCAGCAGCCAAGTACTGGTTAGCGGGAGTAGTGAGACCCAGTACTTC. Its protein product is CASSQVLVSGSSETQYF. The full variable domain, its missing parts supplied by reference TRBV14 and TRBJ2-5, is EAGVTQFPSHSVIEKGQTVTLRCDPISGHDNLYWYRRVMGKEIKFLLHFVKESKQDESGMPNNRFLAERTGGTYSTLKVQPAELEDSGVYFCASSQVLVSGSSETQYFGPGTRLLVL.

This clone is a singleton in its sample. The gene calls are TRBV6-2 or TRBV6-3 and TRBJ1-5, with D uncertain. V lost 0 bases to trimming and J lost 2 bases, with 8 bases between them. The CDR3 runs to 15 residues. Germline CDR1 and CDR2: MNHEY and SVGEGT. The CDR3 nucleotides are TGTGCCAGCAGTTACTCGGGTGGAGGCAATCAGCCCCAGCATTTT. Encoded protein: CASSYSGGGNQPQHF.

The V gene is TRBV7-8, the J gene TRBJ2-5; 15 nucleotides align to TRBD2. This CDR3 has 18 amino acids. Germline V lookup: CDR1 SGHVS, CDR2 FQNEAQ. V trimming: 5 bases; J trimming: 5 bases; junction bases outside the gene matches: 12. The CDR3 DNA sequence: TGTGCCAGCAGCACCCCTCGGGGACTAGCGGGAGGCCGGGAGACCCAGTACTTC. Encoded protein: CASSTPRGLAGGRETQYF.

This sequence joins TRBV4-1 and TRBJ1-2; 7 bases map to TRBD1. The CDR3 totals 15 residues. Germline V gene lookup returns CDR1 MGHRA and CDR2 YSYEKL. V was clipped by 3 bases and J by 3 bases; unmatched bases: 7. CDR3 residues: CASSQGRQGDYGYTF. As DNA, the CDR3 is TGCGCCAGCAGCCAGGGACGACAGGGAGACTATGGCTACACCTTC.

This chain links TRBV6-5 with TRBJ2-6; D is ambiguous. Trimming removed 4 bases at V and 0 bases at J, with 7 bases between. The CDR3 runs 15 residues. Germline CDR1 and CDR2: MNHEY and SVGAGI. The CDR3 coding sequence is TGTGCCAGCAGTTCGTACCACTCTGGGGCCAACGTCCTGACTTTC. It yields the protein CASSSYHSGANVLTF.

The V and J genes are TRBV6-5 and TRBJ1-5, with D perhaps TRBD1 (6 bases). Germline CDR1 is MNHEY and CDR2 is SVGAGI. V lost 11 bases to trimming and J lost 8 bases, with 22 bases between them. The CDR3 totals 14 residues. CDR3 nucleotide sequence: TGTGCCGCCTCTACGGGGGGCAGGGGAGAGCCCCAGCATTTT. Its translation is CAASTGGRGEPQHF.

V is TRBV2 and J is TRBJ1-1; D might be TRBD1 (6 bases). CDR3 length equals 14 residues. Trimming left V 4 bases short and J 0 bases short, with 9 bases between. From germline, CDR1 is SNHLY and CDR2 FYNNEI. DNA of the CDR3: TGTGCCAGCAGTGGGGAGGGGGTGAACACTGAAGCTTTCTTT. Its protein product is CASSGEGVNTEAFF. Full variable domain (outside the CDR3, taken from reference TRBV2 and TRBJ1-1): EPEVTQTPSHQVTQMGQEVILRCVPISNHLYFYWYRQILGQKVEFLVSFYNNEISEKSEIFDDQFSVERPDGSNFTLKIRSTKLEDSAMYFCASSGEGVNTEAFFGQGTRLTVV.

V usage is TRBV3-1 (or the pseudogene TRBV3-2) and J usage is TRBJ2-2, with D unresolved. Per germline, CDR1 LGHDT and CDR2 YNNKEL (reference sequence). Deletions cut 3 bases from V and 0 bases from J, with 11 bases between. The CDR3 is made up of 16 amino acids. CDR3 coding DNA: TGTGCCAGCAGCCAGAGATGGCTTCCGAACACCGGGGAGCTGTTTTTT. It codes for CASSQRWLPNTGELFF.

The V and J genes are TRBV20-1 and TRBJ1-1; unclear D gene. The germline V and J ends were trimmed by 8 bases and 2 bases, with 3 bases remaining between them. Germline CDR1 reads DFQATT; CDR2 reads SNEGSKA (reference sequence). This CDR3 comprises 9 residues. CDR3 region: CSLNTEAFF. CDR3 bases: TGCAGTCTCAACACTGAAGCTTTCTTT.

Points on this clone: Other nucleotide sequences from this sample produce the same CDR3. V usage is TRBV4-3 and J usage is TRBJ1-3; D not resolved. From germline, CDR1 is LGHNA and CDR2 YSLEER. The CDR3 loop spans 15 amino acids. Trimming shortened V by 0 bases and J by 1 base, and 7 bases separated the two germline ends. The CDR3 region has the DNA TGCGCCAGCAGCCAAGATCAAGGGTCTGGAAACACCATATATTTT. Translated: CASSQDQGSGNTIYF.

V gene TRBV7-6 combines with J gene TRBJ2-1, with 7 bases aligning to TRBD2. Germline V gives CDR1 SGHVS, CDR2 FNYEAQ. Trimming cost V 5 bases and J 0 bases; bases outside gene matches: 13. The CDR3 has 18 amino acids. This CDR3 reads CASSRGAREENSYNEQFF. The CDR3, as DNA: TGTGCCAGCAGCCGGGGCGCTCGGGAGGAAAACTCCTACAATGAGCAGTTCTTC.

V and J are TRBV30 and TRBJ1-1; D is uncertain. With 5 bases removed from V and 1 base from J, the gap between germline ends came to 8 bases. The CDR3 sequence is 12 residues long. CDR1 GTSNPN and CDR2 SVGIG come from the germline V gene (reference sequence). The CDR3 region is CAWERANTEAFF. Written as DNA, the CDR3 is TGTGCCTGGGAAAGGGCGAACACTGAAGCTTTCTTT. The variable domain in full, with the rest retrieved from reference TRBV30 and TRBJ1-1, is SQTIHQWPATLVQPVGSPLSLECTVEGTSNPNLYWYRQAAGRGLQLLFYSVGIGQISSEVPQNLSASRPQDRQFILSSKKLLLSDSGFYLCAWERANTEAFFGQGTRLTVV.

For the CDR3, the DNA is TGTGCCAGCAGTGAAGGAGGGGGTCAGCCCCAGCATTTT. Translated, it gives CASSEGGGQPQHF. The chain links TRBV2 to TRBJ1-5, with a weak D call TRBD1 (6 bases). The germline gives CDR1 SNHLY, CDR2 FYNNEI. This CDR3 has 13 residues. V lost 1 base to trimming and J lost 6 bases, with 7 bases between them.

This clone was counted a single time. The CDR3 is CSYEEERNTEAFF. The CDR3 region has the DNA TGCAGCTACGAGGAAGAGAGGAACACTGAAGCTTTCTTT. The rearrangement joins TRBV29-1 to TRBJ1-1; D not resolved. The CDR3 length is 13 residues. The V gene's germline CDR1 is SQVTM and CDR2 ANQGSEA. Trimming left V 8 bases short and J 1 base short, with 14 bases between.

V is TRBV6-5 and J is TRBJ1-6, with D unclear. The CDR3 length is 13 residues. Looked up from germline, CDR1 is MNHEY and CDR2 is SVGAGI. Deletions cut 5 bases from V and 9 bases from J, with 11 bases between. The CDR3 coding sequence is TGTGCCAGCAGTACGAACAGAGGTTCACCCCTCCACTTT. Its protein product is CASSTNRGSPLHF.

The chain employs TRBV4-2 and TRBJ2-1; D may be TRBD2 (6 bases). The V and J ends lost 0 bases and 9 bases respectively, with 9 bases between them. Germline V gene lookup returns CDR1 LGHNA and CDR2 YNFKEQ. The CDR3 loop spans 13 amino acids. The CDR3 loop is CASSQDGRGEQFF. The CDR3 DNA is TGTGCCAGCAGCCAAGATGGGCGGGGTGAGCAGTTCTTC.

This chain connects TRBV7-6 to TRBJ1-1; 9 positions match TRBD1. The CDR3 consists of 16 residues. V lost 4 bases, J lost 2 bases, and 8 bases stayed unmatched. Germline CDR1 and CDR2: SGHVS and FNYEAQ. The CDR3 DNA reads as TGTGCCAGCAGCTCGCACAAACAGGGGGCAAACACTGAAGCTTTCTTT. Translating it yields CASSSHKQGANTEAFF.

V and J are TRBV5-4 and TRBJ2-5; TRBD1 might be the D (6 bases). The CDR3 has 15 amino acids. Trimming stripped 6 bases from V and 3 bases from J, with 18 bases between. The germline V gene encodes CDR1 SGHNT and CDR2 YYREEE (reference sequence). The CDR3 DNA sequence: TGTGCCAGCATCTTTTATCGAGGGGGTGAAGAGACCCAGTACTTC. Its translation is CASIFYRGGEETQYF.

The chain joins TRBV10-2 to TRBJ2-1, with no clear D. CDR3 length: 14 residues. V shed 5 bases and J shed 4 bases, with 12 bases lying between them. In germline, CDR1 is WSHSY, CDR2 SAAADI. Written as DNA, the CDR3 is TGCGCCAGCAGTCGGCCCCCAAAATACAATGAGCAGTTCTTC. This codes for CASSRPPKYNEQFF.

The rearrangement joins TRBV7-2 to TRBJ2-5, with D perhaps matching TRBD2 (6 bases). V was cut by 0 bases and J by 5 bases, with 10 bases left in between. Germline V gene data show CDR1 as SGHTA and CDR2 as FQGNSA. This CDR3 region has 14 residues. CDR3 amino acids: CASSLALASETQYF. CDR3 coding DNA: TGTGCCAGCAGCTTAGCACTAGCTTCGGAGACCCAGTACTTC.

A single count supports this clone. J is TRBJ2-2 and V is TRBV6-4; D possibly uses TRBD1 or TRBD2 (7 bases each). This CDR3 spans 17 amino acids. V lost 5 bases to trimming and J lost 6 bases, with 22 bases between them. Germline lookup yields CDR1 MRHNA and CDR2 SNTAGT. CDR3 in amino acids: CASSPTPGGAIPGELFF. The CDR3 nucleotides read TGTGCCAGCAGTCCTACCCCAGGGGGGGCGATACCCGGGGAGCTGTTTTTT.

The V and J genes are TRBV5-4 and TRBJ2-5; possible D gene TRBD2, 6 bases. CDR3 length: 13 residues. The germline CDR1 and CDR2 sequences are SGHNT and YYREEE (reference sequence). V shed 2 bases and J shed 5 bases, with 10 bases lying between them. CDR3 in amino acids: CASSFSGSETQYF. CDR3 DNA sequence: TGTGCCAGCAGCTTCAGCGGGTCGGAGACCCAGTACTTC. The full variable domain, completed using reference TRBV5-4 and TRBJ2-5, is ETGVTQSPTHLIKTRGQQVTLRCSSQSGHNTVSWYQQALGQGPQFIFQYYREEENGRGNFPPRFSGLQFPNYSSELNVNALELDDSALYLCASSFSGSETQYFGPGTRLLVL.

The chain combines TRBV6-6 with TRBJ1-1, with D possibly being TRBD1 (6 bases). The germline V gene encodes CDR1 MNHNY and CDR2 SVGAGI (reference sequence). CDR3 size: 17 residues. V lost 5 bases to trimming and J lost 2 bases, with 21 bases between them. In nucleotides, the CDR3 is TGTGCCAGCAGTCCCCTTCGAATGGGGGCAAAAAACACTGAAGCTTTCTTT. It is translated as CASSPLRMGAKNTEAFF.

The genes are TRBV27 and TRBJ2-1; a weak D match, TRBD2 (6 bases). From germline, CDR1 is MNHEY and CDR2 SMNVEV (reference sequence). The CDR3 contains 14 residues. V shed 5 bases and J shed 9 bases, with 17 bases lying between them. The CDR3 loop is CASSAPGLASEQFF. The CDR3 nucleotides read TGTGCCAGCAGTGCTCCCGGGCTAGCGAGTGAGCAGTTCTTC.